These 9 T cell receptor beta chains share one sample of origin, sequenced in a study of T cells in Graves' hyperthyroidism and ophthalmopathy. Researchers amplified the TCR beta CDR3 regions from RNA transcripts. Initially, a first-round RT-PCR of the TCR CDR3 employed the HTBI primer set. TCRdb reanalysed the multiplex PCR reads using MiXCR and keeps one entry per CDR3 protein. The sample consists of fewer than 200,000 distinct CDR3 sequences, about 9.4% of them appearing once. The sequencing input was blood. The source of these receptors is a woman between 18 and 29 years old with Graves' hyperthyroidism that later progressed to Graves' ophthalmopathy.

This clonotype showed up many times. The chain couples TRBV7-2 to TRBJ2-5; TRBD1 or TRBD2 may be the D gene (6 bases each). Deletions cut 4 bases from V and 2 bases from J, with 11 bases between. The germline V gene has CDR1 SGHTA and CDR2 FQGNSA. This CDR3 region has 14 residues. The CDR3 nucleotides read TGTGCCAGCAGCTCGATAGGGGGGCAAGAGACCCAGTACTTC. Its translation: CASSSIGGQETQYF.

The CDR3 DNA reads TGTGCCAGCTCACCAGCGACAGGGGGCACGAGTTCACCCCTCCACTTT. Translated, it gives CASSPATGGTSSPLHF. V gene TRBV18 combines with J gene TRBJ1-6; 10 bases align to TRBD1. This CDR3 has 16 amino acids. V lost 2 bases, J lost 9 bases, and 7 bases stayed unmatched. Germline assignment: CDR1 KGHSH and CDR2 LQKENI.

This clonotype has at least ten counts. The chain combines TRBV7-2 with TRBJ2-1; D not resolved. Germline CDR1 and CDR2: SGHTA and FQGNSA. This CDR3 contains 13 residues. The germline V and J ends were trimmed by 5 bases and 0 bases, with 5 bases remaining between them. The CDR3 nucleotides are TGTGCCAGCAGCCTCGCCTCCTACAATGAGCAGTTCTTC. Its translation is CASSLASYNEQFF.

This clonotype occurred many times. The rearrangement uses TRBV29-1 and TRBJ2-1; maybe TRBD2 (6 bases). Germline V gene lookup returns CDR1 SQVTM and CDR2 ANQGSEA. This CDR3 is 14 amino acids long. The V end lost 2 bases, the J end lost 6 bases, and 14 bases lay between the germline ends. In nucleotides, the CDR3 is TGCAGCGTTGAACGGGGGTTACCCTCCAATGAGCAGTTCTTC. This encodes CSVERGLPSNEQFF.

This clonotype has ten or more counts. The chain couples TRBV9 to TRBJ1-4, with D tentatively TRBD1 (6 bases). CDR1 and CDR2 from the germline V gene are SGDLS and YYNGEE. V was pared by 3 bases and J by 0 bases, with 9 bases between. The CDR3 contains 15 residues. For the CDR3, the DNA is TGTGCCAGCAGCGCACAGGGTACAACTAATGAAAAACTGTTTTTT. This translates into CASSAQGTTNEKLFF.

There are many counts of this clonotype. The chain combines TRBV3-1 with TRBJ2-1, with 11 positions matching TRBD2. CDR1 is LGHDT and CDR2 is YNNKEL in the germline V gene (reference sequence). This CDR3 has 18 residues. J was trimmed by 7 bases and V by 0 bases; bases with no gene match: 11. The CDR3 DNA follows: TGTGCCAGCAGCCAAGAGGTCTTCAGTAGCGGGAGGGGGAATGAGCAGTTCTTC. Its protein product is CASSQEVFSSGRGNEQFF.

This clonotype was detected ten times or more. The CDR3 region has the DNA TGCAGTGCTAGAGATACGGGGGCCAGGAGCTCCTACGAGCAGTACTTC. It codes for CSARDTGARSSYEQYF. The genes are TRBV20-1 and TRBJ2-7; D may correspond to TRBD1 or TRBD2 (6 bases each). There are 16 residues in the CDR3. CDR1 is DFQATT, CDR2 SNEGSKA, per germline (reference sequence). The ends were cut back, 0 bases at V and 0 bases at J, with 15 bases in the middle.

This clonotype was counted at least ten times. The chain links TRBV30 to TRBJ1-1, with a possible D match to TRBD1 (5 bases). Germline V gene data show CDR1 as GTSNPN and CDR2 as SVGIG (reference sequence). V was shortened by 0 bases and J by 3 bases, with 14 bases between the two germline ends. This CDR3 is built from 15 residues. The DNA of the CDR3 is TGTGCCTGGAGTGTACTCGGGGGTTTTCACACTGAAGCTTTCTTT. Translating gives CAWSVLGGFHTEAFF.

This clonotype was detected a few times. In DNA, the CDR3 is TGTGCCAGCAGTTACTCGCGGAGCCATGGCTACACCTTC. It translates to CASSYSRSHGYTF. The chain recombines TRBV6-5 with TRBJ1-2; D is unclear. Trimming took off 0 bases at V and 6 bases at J, with 8 bases between the two ends. Germline loops: CDR1 MNHEY, CDR2 SVGAGI. The CDR3 has 13 residues.